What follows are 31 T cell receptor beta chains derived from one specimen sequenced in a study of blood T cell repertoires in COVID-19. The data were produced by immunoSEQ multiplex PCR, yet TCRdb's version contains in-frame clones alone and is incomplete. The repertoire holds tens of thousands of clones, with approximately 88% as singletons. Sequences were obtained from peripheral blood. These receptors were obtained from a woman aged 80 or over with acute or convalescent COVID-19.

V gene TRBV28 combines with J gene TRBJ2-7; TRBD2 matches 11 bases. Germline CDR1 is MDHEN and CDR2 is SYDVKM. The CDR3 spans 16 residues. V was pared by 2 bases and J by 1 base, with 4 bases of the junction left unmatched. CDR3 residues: CASSLTGTSGSYEQYF. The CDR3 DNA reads TGTGCCAGCAGTTTAACCGGGACTAGCGGTTCCTACGAGCAGTACTTC.

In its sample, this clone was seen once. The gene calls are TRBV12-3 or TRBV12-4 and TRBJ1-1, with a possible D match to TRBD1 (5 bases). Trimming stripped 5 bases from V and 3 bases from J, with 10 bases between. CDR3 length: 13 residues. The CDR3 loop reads CASSQDTDTEAFF. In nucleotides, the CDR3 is TGTGCCAGCAGTCAGGACACCGACACTGAAGCTTTCTTT.

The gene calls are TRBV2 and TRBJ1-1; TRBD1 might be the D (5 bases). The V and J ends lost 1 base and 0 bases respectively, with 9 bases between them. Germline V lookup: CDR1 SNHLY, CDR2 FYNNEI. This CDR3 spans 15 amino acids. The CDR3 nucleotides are TGTGCCAGCAGTGAAGGTGGGGCGATGAACACTGAAGCTTTCTTT. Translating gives CASSEGGAMNTEAFF. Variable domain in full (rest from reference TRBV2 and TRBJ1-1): EPEVTQTPSHQVTQMGQEVILRCVPISNHLYFYWYRQILGQKVEFLVSFYNNEISEKSEIFDDQFSVERPDGSNFTLKIRSTKLEDSAMYFCASSEGGAMNTEAFFGQGTRLTVV.

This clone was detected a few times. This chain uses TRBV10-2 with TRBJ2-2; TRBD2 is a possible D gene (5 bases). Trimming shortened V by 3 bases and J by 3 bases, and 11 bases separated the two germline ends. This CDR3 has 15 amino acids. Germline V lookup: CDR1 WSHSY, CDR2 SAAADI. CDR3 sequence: CASSDEGPDTGELFF. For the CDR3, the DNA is TGCGCCAGCAGTGACGAGGGTCCGGACACCGGGGAGCTGTTTTTT.

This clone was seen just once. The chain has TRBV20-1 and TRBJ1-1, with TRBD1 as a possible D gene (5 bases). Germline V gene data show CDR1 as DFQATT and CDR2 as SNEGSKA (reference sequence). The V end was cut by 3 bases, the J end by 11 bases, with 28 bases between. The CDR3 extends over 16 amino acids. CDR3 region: CSASHKGRSGRGEAFF. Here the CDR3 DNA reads TGCAGTGCTAGTCACAAAGGGAGGTCGGGACGTGGTGAGGCTTTCTTT.

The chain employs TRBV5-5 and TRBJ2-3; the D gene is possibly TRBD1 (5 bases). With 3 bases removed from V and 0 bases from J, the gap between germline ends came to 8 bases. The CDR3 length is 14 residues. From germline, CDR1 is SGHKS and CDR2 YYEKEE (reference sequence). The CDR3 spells CASSWQGSTDTQYF. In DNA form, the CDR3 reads TGTGCCAGCAGCTGGCAGGGTAGCACAGATACGCAGTATTTT.

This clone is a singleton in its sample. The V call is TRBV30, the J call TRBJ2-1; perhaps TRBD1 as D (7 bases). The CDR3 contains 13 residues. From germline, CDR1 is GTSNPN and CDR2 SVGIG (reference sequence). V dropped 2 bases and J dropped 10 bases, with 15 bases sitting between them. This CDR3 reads CAWSITGAGEQFF. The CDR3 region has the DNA TGTGCCTGGAGTATAACAGGGGCGGGAGAGCAGTTCTTC.

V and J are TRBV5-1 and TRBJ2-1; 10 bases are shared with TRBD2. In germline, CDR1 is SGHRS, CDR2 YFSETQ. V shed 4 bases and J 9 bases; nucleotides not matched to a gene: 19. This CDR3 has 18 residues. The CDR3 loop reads CASSPTPSSSGGLGEQFF. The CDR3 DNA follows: TGCGCCAGCAGCCCAACGCCCTCATCTAGCGGGGGTTTGGGTGAGCAGTTCTTC.

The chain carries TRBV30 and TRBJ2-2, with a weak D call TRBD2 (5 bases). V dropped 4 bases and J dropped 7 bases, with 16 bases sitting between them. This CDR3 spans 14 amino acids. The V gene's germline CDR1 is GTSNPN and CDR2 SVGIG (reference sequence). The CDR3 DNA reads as TGTGCCTGGATAACTGGGAGTAATGGCGGGGAGCTGTTTTTT. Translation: CAWITGSNGGELFF.

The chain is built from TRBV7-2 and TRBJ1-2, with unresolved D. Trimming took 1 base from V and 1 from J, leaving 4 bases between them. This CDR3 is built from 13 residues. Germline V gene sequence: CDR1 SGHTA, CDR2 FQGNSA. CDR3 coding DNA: TGTGCCAGCAGCTTAGGAGTTAACTATGGCTACACCTTC. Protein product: CASSLGVNYGYTF.

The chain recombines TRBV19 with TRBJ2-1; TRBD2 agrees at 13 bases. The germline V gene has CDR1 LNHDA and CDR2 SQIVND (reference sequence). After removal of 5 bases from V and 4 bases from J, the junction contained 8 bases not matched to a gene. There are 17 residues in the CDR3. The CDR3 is CASSRTSGGLGYNEQFF. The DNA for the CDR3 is TGTGCCAGTAGTCGGACTAGCGGGGGACTAGGGTACAATGAGCAGTTCTTC.

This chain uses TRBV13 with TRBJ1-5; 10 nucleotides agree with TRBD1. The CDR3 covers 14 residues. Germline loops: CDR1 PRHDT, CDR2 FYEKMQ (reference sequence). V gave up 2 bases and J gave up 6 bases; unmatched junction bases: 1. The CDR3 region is CASSLRTGGQPQHF. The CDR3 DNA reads TGTGCCAGCAGCTTAAGGACAGGGGGTCAGCCCCAGCATTTT.

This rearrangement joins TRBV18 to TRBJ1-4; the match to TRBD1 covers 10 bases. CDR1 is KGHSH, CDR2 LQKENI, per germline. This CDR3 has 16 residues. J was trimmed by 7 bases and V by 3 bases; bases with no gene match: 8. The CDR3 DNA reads TGTGCCAGCTCACCCCGTGAGGGACAGGGGAGTGAAAAACTGTTTTTT. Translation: CASSPREGQGSEKLFF.

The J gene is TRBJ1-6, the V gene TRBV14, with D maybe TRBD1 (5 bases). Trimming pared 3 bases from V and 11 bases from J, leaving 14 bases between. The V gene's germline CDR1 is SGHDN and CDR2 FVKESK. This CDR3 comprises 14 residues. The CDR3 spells CASSHSGTMTPLHF. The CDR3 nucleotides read TGTGCCAGCAGCCATTCCGGGACTATGACACCCCTCCACTTT.

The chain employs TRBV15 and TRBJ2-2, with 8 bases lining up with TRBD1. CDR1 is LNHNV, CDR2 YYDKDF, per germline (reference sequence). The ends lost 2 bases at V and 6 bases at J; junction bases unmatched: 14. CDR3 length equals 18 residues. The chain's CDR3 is CATSRPQSRTGPAGELFF. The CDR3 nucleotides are TGTGCCACCAGCAGACCCCAAAGCAGGACAGGGCCGGCCGGGGAGCTGTTTTTT. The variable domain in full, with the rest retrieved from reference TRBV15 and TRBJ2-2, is DAMVIQNPRYQVTQFGKPVTLSCSQTLNHNVMYWYQQKSSQAPKLLFHYYDKDFNNEADTPDNFQSRRPNTSFCFLDIRSPGLGDTAMYLCATSRPQSRTGPAGELFFGEGSRLTVL.

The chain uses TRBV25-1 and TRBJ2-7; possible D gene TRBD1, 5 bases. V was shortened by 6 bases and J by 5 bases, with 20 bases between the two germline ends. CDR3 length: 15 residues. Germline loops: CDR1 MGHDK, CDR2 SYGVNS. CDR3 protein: CASRSSGPPLNEQYF. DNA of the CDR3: TGTGCCAGCAGGAGTTCAGGGCCGCCCTTAAACGAGCAGTACTTC.

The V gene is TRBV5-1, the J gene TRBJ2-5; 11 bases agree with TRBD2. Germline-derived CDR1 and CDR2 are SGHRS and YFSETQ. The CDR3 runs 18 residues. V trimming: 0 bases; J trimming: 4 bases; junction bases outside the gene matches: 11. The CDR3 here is CASSLEAVLAGGGETQYF. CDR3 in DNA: TGCGCCAGCAGCTTGGAGGCGGTGCTAGCGGGAGGTGGAGAGACCCAGTACTTC.

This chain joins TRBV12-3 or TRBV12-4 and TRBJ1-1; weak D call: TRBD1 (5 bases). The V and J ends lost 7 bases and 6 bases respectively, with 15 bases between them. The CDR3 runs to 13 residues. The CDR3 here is CASTKQDSAEAFF. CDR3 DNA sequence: TGTGCCAGCACCAAACAGGATTCAGCTGAAGCTTTCTTT.

The DNA for the CDR3 is TGTGCCAGCAGCCCCGACATAGATGGGAACACTGAAGCTTTCTTT. Translating it yields CASSPDIDGNTEAFF. The chain uses TRBV3-1 (or the pseudogene TRBV3-2) and TRBJ1-1; D is unresolved. The V and J ends lost 4 bases and 1 base respectively, with 13 bases between them. The CDR3 runs 15 residues. The germline CDR1 and CDR2 sequences are LGHDT and YNNKEL (reference sequence).

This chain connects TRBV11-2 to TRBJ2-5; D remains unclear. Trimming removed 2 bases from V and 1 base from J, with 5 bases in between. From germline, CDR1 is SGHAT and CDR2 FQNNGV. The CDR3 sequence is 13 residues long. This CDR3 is CASSLNLQETQYF. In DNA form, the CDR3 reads TGTGCCAGCAGCTTAAATCTCCAAGAGACCCAGTACTTC. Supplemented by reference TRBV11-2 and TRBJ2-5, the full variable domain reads EAGVAQSPRYKIIEKRQSVAFWCNPISGHATLYWYQQILGQGPKLLIQFQNNGVVDDSQLPKDRFSAERLKGVDSTLKIQPAKLEDSAVYLCASSLNLQETQYFGPGTRLLVL.

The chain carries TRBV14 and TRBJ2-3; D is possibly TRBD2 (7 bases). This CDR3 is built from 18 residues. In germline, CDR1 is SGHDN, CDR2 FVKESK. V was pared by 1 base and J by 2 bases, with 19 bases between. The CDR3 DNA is TGTGCCAGCAGCCAAGGGATCGGCGGGGGCTACAACACAGATACGCAGTATTTT. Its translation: CASSQGIGGGYNTDTQYF.

The CDR3 spells CASSGGRSSGANVLTF. CDR3 bases: TGCGCCAGCAGCGGCGGGAGAAGCTCTGGGGCCAACGTCCTGACTTTC. The chain recombines TRBV5-1 with TRBJ2-6; 7 bases line up with TRBD2. The CDR3 sequence is 16 residues long. Germline V CDR1 and CDR2: SGHRS, YFSETQ. Trimming cost V 4 bases and J 0 bases; bases outside gene matches: 4. The entire variable domain, with the rest obtained from reference TRBV5-1 and TRBJ2-6, is as follows: KAGVTQTPRYLIKTRGQQVTLSCSPISGHRSVSWYQQTPGQGLQFLFEYFSETQRNKGNFPGRFSGRQFSNSRSEMNVSTLELGDSALYLCASSGGRSSGANVLTFGAGSRLTVL.

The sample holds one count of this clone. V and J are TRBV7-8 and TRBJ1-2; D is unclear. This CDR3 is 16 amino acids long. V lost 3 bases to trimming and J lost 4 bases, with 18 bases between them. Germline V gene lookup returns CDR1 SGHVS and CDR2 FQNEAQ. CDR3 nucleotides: TGTGCCAGCAGCTTGGGAGACACAAACCGCCCCTATGGCTACACCTTC. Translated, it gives CASSLGDTNRPYGYTF. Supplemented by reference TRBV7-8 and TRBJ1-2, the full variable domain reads GAGVSQSPRYKVAKRGQDVALRCDPISGHVSLFWYQQALGQGPEFLTYFQNEAQLDKSGLPSDRFFAERPEGSVSTLKIQRTQQEDSAVYLCASSLGDTNRPYGYTFGSGTRLTVV.

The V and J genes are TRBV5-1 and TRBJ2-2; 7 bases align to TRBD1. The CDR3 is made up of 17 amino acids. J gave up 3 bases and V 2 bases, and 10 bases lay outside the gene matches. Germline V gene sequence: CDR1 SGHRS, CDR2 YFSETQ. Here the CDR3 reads CASSLSGTAPDTGELFF. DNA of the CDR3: TGCGCCAGCAGCTTATCAGGGACAGCGCCGGACACCGGGGAGCTGTTTTTT.

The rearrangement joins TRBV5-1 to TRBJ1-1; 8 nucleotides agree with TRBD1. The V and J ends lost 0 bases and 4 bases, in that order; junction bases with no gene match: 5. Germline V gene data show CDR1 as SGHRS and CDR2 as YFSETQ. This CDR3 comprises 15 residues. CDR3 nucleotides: TGCGCCAGCAGCTTGGAAGGACAGGGTACCACTGAAGCTTTCTTT. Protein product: CASSLEGQGTTEAFF.

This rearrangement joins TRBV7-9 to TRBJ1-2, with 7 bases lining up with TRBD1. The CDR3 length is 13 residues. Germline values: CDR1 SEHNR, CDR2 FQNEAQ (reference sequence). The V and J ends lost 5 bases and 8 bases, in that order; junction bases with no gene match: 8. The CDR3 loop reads CASSPTGAHGYTF. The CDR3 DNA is TGTGCCAGCAGCCCTACAGGGGCCCACGGCTACACCTTC.

CDR3 in DNA: TGCGCCAGCAGCTTGGACGGTTATAGCAATCAGCCCCAGCATTTT. It codes for CASSLDGYSNQPQHF. The chain uses TRBV5-1 and TRBJ1-5; D not certain. Germline CDR1 SGHRS, CDR2 YFSETQ. The length of the CDR3 is 15 residues. The V gene lost 0 bases and the J gene lost 0 bases, with 7 bases spanning the gap. Full variable domain (outside the CDR3, taken from reference TRBV5-1 and TRBJ1-5): KAGVTQTPRYLIKTRGQQVTLSCSPISGHRSVSWYQQTPGQGLQFLFEYFSETQRNKGNFPGRFSGRQFSNSRSEMNVSTLELGDSALYLCASSLDGYSNQPQHFGDGTRLSIL.

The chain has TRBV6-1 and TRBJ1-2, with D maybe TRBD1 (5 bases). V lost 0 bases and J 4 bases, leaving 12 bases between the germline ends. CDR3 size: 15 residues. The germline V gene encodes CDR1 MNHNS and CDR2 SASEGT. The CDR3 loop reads CASSEAVGQAYGYTF. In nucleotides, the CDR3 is TGTGCCAGCAGTGAAGCTGTGGGGCAAGCCTATGGCTACACCTTC.

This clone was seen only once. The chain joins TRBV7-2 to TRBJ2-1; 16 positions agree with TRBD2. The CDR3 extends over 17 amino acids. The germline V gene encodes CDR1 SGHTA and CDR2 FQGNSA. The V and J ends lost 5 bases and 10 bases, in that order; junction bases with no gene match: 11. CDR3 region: CASSPSGTSGGVREQFF. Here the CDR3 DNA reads TGTGCCAGCAGCCCCTCGGGGACTAGCGGGGGGGTTCGGGAGCAGTTCTTC.

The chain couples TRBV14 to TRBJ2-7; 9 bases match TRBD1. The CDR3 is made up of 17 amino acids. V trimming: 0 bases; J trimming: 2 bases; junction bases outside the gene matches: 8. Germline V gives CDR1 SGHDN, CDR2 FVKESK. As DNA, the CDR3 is TGTGCCAGCAGCCAAGATTTCGGACAGGGGACCACCTACGAGCAGTACTTC. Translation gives CASSQDFGQGTTYEQYF.

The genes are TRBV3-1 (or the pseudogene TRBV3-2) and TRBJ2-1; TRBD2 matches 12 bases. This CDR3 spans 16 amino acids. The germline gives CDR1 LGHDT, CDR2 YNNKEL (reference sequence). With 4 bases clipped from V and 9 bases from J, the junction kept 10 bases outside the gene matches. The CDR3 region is CASSPNPSGREGEQFF. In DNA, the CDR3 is TGTGCCAGCAGCCCTAACCCTAGCGGGAGGGAAGGTGAGCAGTTCTTC.